This passage covers 22 T cell receptor beta chains from one sample sequenced in a study of blood T cell repertoires in COVID-19. Here immunoSEQ multiplex PCR was the method, and the copy in TCRdb shows in-frame clones only, minus some. The sample lists around 240,000 clones, 91% seen once, with 0.95% to 1.5% in the top ten. Sequencing was carried out using PBMCs or T cells enriched from blood (not recorded which). Every receptor here comes from a human donor in a cohort exposed to, infected with or recovered from COVID-19 (not recorded which). The donor label of this sample is uncertain.

This clone showed up just once. The chain uses TRBV11-2 and TRBJ2-2; D gene ambiguous. The V and J ends lost 0 bases and 6 bases respectively, with 8 bases between them. This CDR3 has 14 residues. Germline V gene sequence: CDR1 SGHAT, CDR2 FQNNGV. The CDR3 DNA reads TGTGCCAGCAGCTTAGATTTCGGAGCCGGGGAGCTGTTTTTT. It yields the protein CASSLDFGAGELFF. The variable domain in full, with the rest retrieved from reference TRBV11-2 and TRBJ2-2, is EAGVAQSPRYKIIEKRQSVAFWCNPISGHATLYWYQQILGQGPKLLIQFQNNGVVDDSQLPKDRFSAERLKGVDSTLKIQPAKLEDSAVYLCASSLDFGAGELFFGEGSRLTVL.

The rearrangement links TRBV6-5 to TRBJ1-2; no clear D. The germline V gene has CDR1 MNHEY and CDR2 SVGAGI. Deletions cut 2 bases from V and 4 bases from J, with 8 bases between. The CDR3 spans 13 residues. CDR3 sequence (DNA): TGTGCCAGCAGTTACGGGCAGTTCTATGGCTACACCTTC. It specifies CASSYGQFYGYTF.

This chain uses TRBV27 with TRBJ1-1; D remains ambiguous. The V end was cut by 2 bases, the J end by 5 bases, with 15 bases between. Per the germline V gene, CDR1 is MNHEY and CDR2 is SMNVEV (reference sequence). The CDR3 spans 15 residues. The CDR3 nucleotides read TGTGCCAGCAGTTTAACCCCGGGGTTAGGGACTGAAGCTTTCTTT. It is translated as CASSLTPGLGTEAFF.

The chain combines TRBV6-4 with TRBJ2-3, with TRBD1 matching over 7 bases. Per germline, CDR1 MRHNA and CDR2 SNTAGT. The J segment lost 6 bases and the V segment lost 5 bases, leaving 5 bases of the junction unmatched. The CDR3 extends over 13 amino acids. The CDR3: CASSLQGTDTQYF. In DNA, the CDR3 is TGTGCCAGCAGTTTACAGGGGACGGATACGCAGTATTTT.

The chain links TRBV12-5 to TRBJ1-1; TRBD1 is a possible D gene (5 bases). The CDR3 loop spans 12 amino acids. With 8 bases removed from V and 1 base from J, the gap between germline ends came to 8 bases. The germline V gene has CDR1 LGHNT and CDR2 FRNRAP. This CDR3 reads CASQTENTEAFF. DNA for the CDR3: TGTGCTAGTCAGACAGAGAACACTGAAGCTTTCTTT.

The rearrangement joins TRBV5-1 to TRBJ2-7; possibly TRBD1 for D (6 bases). The V gene lost 2 bases and the J gene lost 3 bases, with 9 bases spanning the gap. Germline assignment: CDR1 SGHRS and CDR2 YFSETQ. CDR3 size: 13 residues. The CDR3 region is CASSFGTNYEQYF. DNA for the CDR3: TGCGCCAGCAGCTTCGGGACAAACTACGAGCAGTACTTC.

The V gene is TRBV12-5, the J gene TRBJ1-1, with D maybe TRBD1 (5 bases). Deletions cut 4 bases from V and 5 bases from J, with 29 bases between. Germline V gene lookup returns CDR1 LGHNT and CDR2 FRNRAP. This CDR3 comprises 19 residues. CDR3 in DNA: TGTGCTAGTGGTTACCAGACCACACTCGCTCTTCCAGGGCAGACTGAAGCTTTCTTT. Translated, it gives CASGYQTTLALPGQTEAFF.

The J gene is TRBJ1-1, the V gene TRBV11-2; D call uncertain. Germline V gene data show CDR1 as SGHAT and CDR2 as FQNNGV. The length of the CDR3 is 14 residues. V was trimmed by 5 bases and J by 4 bases, leaving 14 bases between them. The CDR3 protein is CASSVGEIITEAFF. CDR3 nucleotide sequence: TGTGCCAGCAGCGTAGGAGAGATAATCACTGAAGCTTTCTTT.

This chain links TRBV13 with TRBJ2-3; TRBD2 matches at 13 bases. CDR3 length: 17 residues. The V and J ends lost 5 bases and 2 bases, in that order; junction bases with no gene match: 7. The germline V gene has CDR1 PRHDT and CDR2 FYEKMQ (reference sequence). CDR3 sequence reads: CASSNRGLAGYTDTQYF. CDR3 nucleotide sequence: TGTGCCAGCAGCAATCGGGGACTAGCGGGGTACACAGATACGCAGTATTTT.

The chain joins TRBV10-3 to TRBJ2-3; possibly TRBD2 for D (7 bases). The length of the CDR3 is 14 residues. Germline CDR1 reads ENHRY; CDR2 reads SYGVKD. Trimming removed 8 bases from V and 2 bases from J, with 14 bases in between. CDR3 in DNA: TGTGCCATCTTCGGGGGGCGGCTCACAGATACGCAGTATTTT. As protein: CAIFGGRLTDTQYF.

CDR3: CASSLVGGAYQETQYF. In nucleotides, the CDR3 is TGTGCCAGCAGCTTAGTCGGCGGGGCGTACCAAGAGACCCAGTACTTC. V is TRBV7-3 and J is TRBJ2-5; possible D gene TRBD2, 6 bases. The CDR3 sequence is 16 residues long. V was trimmed by 2 bases and J by 0 bases, leaving 13 bases between them. In germline, CDR1 is SGHTA, CDR2 FQGTGA. The full variable domain, rest sourced from reference TRBV7-3 and TRBJ2-5, is GAGVSQTPSNKVTEKGKYVELRCDPISGHTALYWYRQSLGQGPEFLIYFQGTGAADDSGLPNDRFFAVRPEGSVSTLKIQRTERGDSAVYLCASSLVGGAYQETQYFGPGTRLLVL.

V is TRBV27 and J is TRBJ2-2; D gene uncertain. This CDR3 comprises 13 residues. The V gene's germline CDR1 is MNHEY and CDR2 SMNVEV (reference sequence). Trimming shortened V by 7 bases and J by 6 bases, and 12 bases separated the two germline ends. CDR3 coding DNA: TGTGCCAGCACCCCGGCGGTCCCCGGGGAGCTGTTTTTT. It specifies CASTPAVPGELFF.

This chain joins TRBV7-2 and TRBJ2-1, with 9 bases fitting TRBD2. Germline trimming cut 0 bases from V and 12 bases from J; bases unmatched to any gene: 9. The CDR3 covers 15 residues. Per germline, CDR1 SGHTA and CDR2 FQGNSA. In DNA, the CDR3 is TGTGCCAGCAGCTTAGCGGCATTCGGCGGGGGGGTGCAGTTCTTC. Amino acids: CASSLAAFGGGVQFF.

The rearrangement uses TRBV19 and TRBJ1-6; possible D gene TRBD1, 6 bases. The V gene's germline CDR1 is LNHDA and CDR2 SQIVND (reference sequence). The CDR3 covers 13 residues. V shed 7 bases and J shed 9 bases, with 13 bases lying between them. This chain's CDR3 is CASTGAGGSPLHF. CDR3 DNA sequence: TGTGCCAGTACAGGGGCCGGCGGTTCACCCCTCCACTTT.

The chain recombines TRBV5-4 with TRBJ1-2; tentatively, D is TRBD1 (5 bases). The CDR3 consists of 16 residues. The germline gives CDR1 SGHNT, CDR2 YYREEE (reference sequence). The V end lost 5 bases, the J end lost 3 bases, and 20 bases lay between the germline ends. CDR3 in amino acids: CASSVSQGWVDYGYTF. CDR3 in DNA: TGTGCCAGCAGTGTCTCCCAGGGTTGGGTAGACTATGGCTACACCTTC.

The rearrangement uses TRBV12-3 or TRBV12-4 and TRBJ2-7; maybe TRBD1 (5 bases). The CDR3 is 12 amino acids. Trimming shortened V by 5 bases and J by 3 bases, and 8 bases separated the two germline ends. This CDR3 reads CASSRDSYEQYF. CDR3 sequence (DNA): TGTGCCAGCAGTAGAGACAGCTACGAGCAGTACTTC.

The CDR3: CASSIQGAQNEQFF. Here the CDR3 DNA reads TGTGCCAGTAGTATACAGGGGGCGCAAAATGAGCAGTTCTTC. This chain connects TRBV19 to TRBJ2-1; 8 bases match TRBD1. This CDR3 spans 14 amino acids. Germline CDR1 reads LNHDA; CDR2 reads SQIVND (reference sequence). V was clipped by 2 bases and J by 7 bases; unmatched bases: 4.

This clone has only a few counts. V is TRBV20-1 and J is TRBJ2-2, with 8 bases fitting TRBD2. This CDR3 is 12 amino acids long. Trimming removed 3 bases from V and 7 bases from J; junction bases left unmatched: 1. Germline V CDR1 and CDR2: DFQATT, SNEGSKA (reference sequence). CDR3 amino acids: CSASTSGGELFF. Here the CDR3 DNA reads TGCAGTGCTAGTACTAGCGGCGGGGAGCTGTTTTTT.

V and J are TRBV6-1 and TRBJ2-5, with TRBD1 as a possible D gene (6 bases). This CDR3 comprises 14 residues. V dropped 1 base and J dropped 6 bases, with 12 bases sitting between them. Germline lookup yields CDR1 MNHNS and CDR2 SASEGT. The CDR3 protein is CASSEVGQWKTQYF. The CDR3 DNA follows: TGTGCCAGCAGTGAAGTCGGACAGTGGAAGACCCAGTACTTC.

As DNA, the CDR3 is TGTGCCAGCAGTTTGGGAGGATCCTATTCACCCCTCCACTTT. Protein: CASSLGGSYSPLHF. The chain couples TRBV27 to TRBJ1-6; D unresolved. Trimming removed 3 bases from V and 8 bases from J, with 11 bases in between. Germline V gene sequence: CDR1 MNHEY, CDR2 SMNVEV (reference sequence). The length of the CDR3 is 14 residues.

V gene TRBV18 combines with J gene TRBJ2-7; 7 bases line up with TRBD2. With 5 bases clipped from V and 5 bases from J, the junction kept 6 bases outside the gene matches. Per germline, CDR1 KGHSH and CDR2 LQKENI. CDR3 length equals 13 residues. DNA for the CDR3: TGTGCCAGCTCATCGGGAGGCCTGGACGAGCAGTACTTC. Its translation is CASSSGGLDEQYF. Full variable domain (outside the CDR3, taken from reference TRBV18 and TRBJ2-7): NAGVMQNPRHLVRRRGQEARLRCSPMKGHSHVYWYRQLPEEGLKFMVYLQKENIIDESGMPKERFSAEFPKEGPSILRIQQVVRGDSAAYFCASSSGGLDEQYFGPGTRLTVT.

The gene calls are TRBV5-4 and TRBJ2-1, with TRBD1 matching 7 bases. The trim removed 0 bases at V and 8 bases at J, leaving 14 bases unmatched. Germline V gene sequence: CDR1 SGHNT, CDR2 YYREEE (reference sequence). The CDR3 covers 17 residues. CDR3 in amino acids: CASSLAGGSRGFDEQFF. The CDR3 DNA is TGTGCCAGCAGCTTGGCAGGGGGATCCCGCGGGTTCGATGAGCAGTTCTTC.